This TCR beta chain was captured in a study of T cell repertoires in cytomegalovirus infection. At the level of the study: Recently described HLA-C-restricted plus well-studied HLA-B-restricted CMV epitopes were used. It can be stated that public TCR beta signatures indicated CMV infection as well as a matching HLA type. General study results and limits: Ex vivo, HLA-C-restricted CMV-specific TCR beta clonotypes prevailed over the rest of the response. Cumulative frequency of public TCR beta families picked out carriers of CMV plus the relevant HLA.

Via MiXCR, TCRdb re-called the reads, giving one row per CDR3 protein. Of approximately 1,000,000 distinct CDR3 sequences listed, approximately 31% are singletons. This clonotype was seen a few times. Its antigen is not known. The V and J ends lost 5 bases and 0 bases, in that order; junction bases with no gene match: 15. The CDR3 is made up of 20 amino acids. Germline loops: CDR1 SEHNR, CDR2 FQNEAQ (reference sequence). This receptor was identified in a human donor in good health (CMV status not recorded). Some clones in this sample may be carry-over from other donors' samples. Specimen: cultured CD8+ T cells from PBMCs, collected from culture after CMV antigen stimulation. The V call is TRBV7-9, the J call TRBJ2-6; 8 bases are a match to TRBD1. The CDR3 nucleotides read TGTGCCAGCAGCAGCATCCGGGACAGGAGACCTGACTCTGGGGCCAACGTCCTGACTTTC. It codes for CASSSIRDRRPDSGANVLTF.